What follows are 12 T cell receptor beta chains derived from one specimen sequenced in a study of T cell responses to AZD1222 COVID-19 vaccine. Assay used: immunoSEQ multiplex PCR; TCRdb lists only in-frame clones, some missing. Of 55,000 to 65,000 clones in the sample, roughly 80% were seen once. The sample consisted of peripheral blood, taken 28 days after the second AZD1222 dose. These receptors originate from an adult who received the AZD1222 COVID-19 vaccine.

The rearrangement uses TRBV6-5 and TRBJ2-3, with TRBD1 matching 9 bases. CDR1 is MNHEY and CDR2 is SVGAGI in the germline V gene. V lost 7 bases and J lost 5; bases outside the gene matches: 10. The CDR3 is 15 amino acids. DNA for the CDR3: TGTGCCAGCACCCCCAGGAGACAGGGGGTAGATACGCAGTATTTT. Amino acids: CASTPRRQGVDTQYF.

The CDR3 region is CASSLSRDQPQHF. The CDR3 DNA reads TGTGCCAGCAGCTTATCCCGGGATCAGCCCCAGCATTTT. V is TRBV7-9 and J is TRBJ1-5, with D uncertain. This CDR3 is built from 13 residues. V dropped 2 bases and J dropped 5 bases, with 7 bases sitting between them. Germline V gives CDR1 SEHNR, CDR2 FQNEAQ (reference sequence).

The V and J genes are TRBV5-8 and TRBJ1-4; TRBD1 matches at 9 bases. The CDR3 is made up of 15 amino acids. Germline lookup yields CDR1 SGHTS and CDR2 YDEGEE. V dropped 4 bases and J dropped 6; count of bases not matched to a gene: 7. Here the CDR3 reads CASSPGTGTDEKLFF. The CDR3 DNA follows: TGTGCCAGCAGCCCGGGGACAGGGACCGATGAAAAACTGTTTTTT.

This chain connects TRBV10-3 to TRBJ1-6; unclear D gene. This CDR3 has 14 residues. Germline assignment: CDR1 ENHRY and CDR2 SYGVKD. Trimming shortened V by 0 bases and J by 7 bases, and 7 bases separated the two germline ends. Written as DNA, the CDR3 is TGTGCCATCAGTGAGTCGGAAGGAAATTCACCCCTCCACTTT. Translation: CAISESEGNSPLHF.

The chain uses TRBV15 and TRBJ1-4; D remains unclear. The germline V gene encodes CDR1 LNHNV and CDR2 YYDKDF (reference sequence). Trimming removed 0 bases at V and 5 bases at J, with 13 bases between. The CDR3 spans 16 residues. This CDR3 reads CATSRDPSLTNEKLFF. The CDR3 coding sequence is TGTGCCACCAGCAGAGACCCGTCCCTCACCAATGAAAAACTGTTTTTT.

This chain uses TRBV30 with TRBJ1-1; D perhaps matches TRBD1 (6 bases). Per the germline V gene, CDR1 is GTSNPN and CDR2 is SVGIG (reference sequence). There are 12 residues in the CDR3. Written as DNA, the CDR3 is TGTGCTCTCAGGGGCATGAACACTGAAGCTTTCTTT. Its protein is CALRGMNTEAFF.

The J gene is TRBJ2-1, the V gene TRBV10-2; a possible D gene is TRBD1 (5 bases). CDR1 and CDR2 (germline): WSHSY, SAAADI. Trimming pared 3 bases from V and 8 bases from J, leaving 20 bases between. The CDR3 has 16 amino acids. CDR3 coding DNA: TGCGCCAGCAGTGATTCGGTCTTATGGGTAGGGGATGAGCAGTTCTTC. Translating it yields CASSDSVLWVGDEQFF.

V gene TRBV2 combines with J gene TRBJ2-1; unclear D gene. Germline V gene lookup returns CDR1 SNHLY and CDR2 FYNNEI. This CDR3 is built from 14 residues. V lost 9 bases, J lost 0 bases, and 12 bases lay in between. CDR3 bases: TGTGCCAGTGTCGAGGTAGCCTCCTACAATGAGCAGTTCTTC. Its protein product is CASVEVASYNEQFF.

This chain connects TRBV5-1 to TRBJ1-1; D gene unclear. V shed 3 bases and J shed 1 base, with 7 bases lying between them. The CDR3 consists of 13 residues. CDR1 is SGHRS and CDR2 is YFSETQ in the germline V gene. This chain's CDR3 is CASSYEGNTEAFF. Here the CDR3 DNA reads TGCGCCAGCAGCTATGAGGGGAACACTGAAGCTTTCTTT.

This clone was counted a few times. The V gene is TRBV28, the J gene TRBJ1-4; 7 bases match TRBD1. This CDR3 is built from 14 residues. In germline, CDR1 is MDHEN, CDR2 SYDVKM. Unmatched junction bases numbered 9, after V lost 6 bases and J lost 8 bases. The CDR3 sequence is CASRNRQGREKLFF. CDR3 nucleotides: TGTGCCAGCAGGAACAGACAGGGTCGGGAAAAACTGTTTTTT.

A single count supports this clone. This chain links TRBV5-1 with TRBJ2-7, with 12 bases identical to TRBD2. The CDR3 covers 15 residues. The ends lost 4 bases at V and 0 bases at J; junction bases unmatched: 2. The germline V gene has CDR1 SGHRS and CDR2 YFSETQ. The CDR3 region is CASSRTSGNSYEQYF. The CDR3 DNA reads as TGCGCCAGCAGCCGGACTAGCGGGAACTCCTACGAGCAGTACTTC.

The chain uses TRBV5-1 and TRBJ1-2; tentatively, D is TRBD1 (6 bases). The CDR3 consists of 14 residues. Trimming shortened V by 0 bases and J by 3 bases, and 9 bases separated the two germline ends. Germline V lookup: CDR1 SGHRS, CDR2 YFSETQ. The CDR3 nucleotides are TGCGCCAGCAGCTTGGTAGGGGGGGACTATGGCTACACCTTC. Translation gives CASSLVGGDYGYTF.